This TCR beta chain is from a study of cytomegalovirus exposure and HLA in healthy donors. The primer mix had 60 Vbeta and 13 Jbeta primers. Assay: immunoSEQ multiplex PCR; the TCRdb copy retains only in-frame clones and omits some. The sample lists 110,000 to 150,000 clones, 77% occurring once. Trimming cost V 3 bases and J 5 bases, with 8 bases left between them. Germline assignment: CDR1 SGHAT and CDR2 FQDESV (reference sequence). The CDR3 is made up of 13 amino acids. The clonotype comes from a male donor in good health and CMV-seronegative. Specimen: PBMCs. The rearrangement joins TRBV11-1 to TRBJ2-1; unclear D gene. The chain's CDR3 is CASSLTRDNEQFF. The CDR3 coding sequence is TGTGCCAGCAGCTTGACCCGGGACAATGAGCAGTTCTTC.